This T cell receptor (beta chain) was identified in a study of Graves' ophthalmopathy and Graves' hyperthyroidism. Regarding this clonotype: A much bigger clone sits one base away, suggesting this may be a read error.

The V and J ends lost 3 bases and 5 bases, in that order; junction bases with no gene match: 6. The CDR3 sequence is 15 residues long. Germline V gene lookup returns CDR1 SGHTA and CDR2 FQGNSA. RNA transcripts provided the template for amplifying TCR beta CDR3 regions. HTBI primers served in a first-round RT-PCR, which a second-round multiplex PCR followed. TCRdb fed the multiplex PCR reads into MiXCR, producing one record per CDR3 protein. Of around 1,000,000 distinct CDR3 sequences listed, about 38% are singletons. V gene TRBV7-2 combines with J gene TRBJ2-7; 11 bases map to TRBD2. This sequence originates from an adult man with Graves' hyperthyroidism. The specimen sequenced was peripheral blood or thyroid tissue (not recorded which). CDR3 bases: TGTGCCAGCAGCTTTTTTACTAGCGGGGGCGACGAGCAGTACTTC. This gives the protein CASSFFTSGGDEQYF.